The rows below give T cell receptor beta chains drawn from one sample of a study of blood T cell repertoires in COVID-19. Method: immunoSEQ multiplex PCR; TCRdb's copy keeps in-frame clones and lacks some. The sample carries under 200,000 clones, under 85% recorded once. Sequencing was performed on peripheral blood. Receptors were obtained from a man between 65 and 85 years old who had recovered from COVID-19. Each CDR3 is given with its conserved first and last residue. D genes are given only for firm matches. Size is omitted from some rows. Given values are once, few, many or a class for expanded clones.

d_call: TRBD1
clone_size: .
j_call: TRBJ2-7
v_call: TRBV5-4
cdr3_nt: TGTGCCAGCAGCTCTTCGACAGGGAACTACGAGCAGTACTTC
cdr3_aa: CASSSSTGNYEQYF

d_call: TRBD2
clone_size: .
j_call: TRBJ2-3
v_call: TRBV4-2
cdr3_nt: TGTGCCAGCAGCCAAGAGCGGGAGGGAATTAGCACAGATACGCAGTATTTT
cdr3_aa: CASSQEREGISTDTQYF

d_call: .
clone_size: few
j_call: TRBJ2-3
v_call: TRBV19
cdr3_nt: TGTGCCAGTAGTGGCCTCGGACTGGGGGCCAGCACAGATACGCAGTATTTT
cdr3_aa: CASSGLGLGASTDTQYF

d_call: TRBD2
clone_size: .
j_call: TRBJ2-7
v_call: TRBV27
cdr3_nt: TGTGCCAGCAGGACATCTACTAGCGGGAGCTACGAGCAGTACTTC
cdr3_aa: CASRTSTSGSYEQYF

d_call: .
clone_size: .
j_call: TRBJ2-3
v_call: TRBV6-2/TRBV6-3
cdr3_nt: TGTGCCAGCAGTTACTCGCGGGGCAGCACAGATACGCAGTATTTT
cdr3_aa: CASSYSRGSTDTQYF

d_call: TRBD1
clone_size: .
j_call: TRBJ2-3
v_call: TRBV5-1
cdr3_nt: TGCGCCAGCAGCTTGGTTCCTCCGGGACAGGGAGTAGGTACGCAGTATTTT
cdr3_aa: CASSLVPPGQGVGTQYF

d_call: TRBD1
clone_size: .
j_call: TRBJ1-4
v_call: TRBV6-5
cdr3_nt: TGTGCCAGCAGTTACTCAACCGGGACAGACGAAAAACTGTTTTTT
cdr3_aa: CASSYSTGTDEKLFF

d_call: TRBD1
clone_size: few
j_call: TRBJ1-4
v_call: TRBV15
cdr3_nt: TGTGCCACCAGCCGCCGGGACAGGGCCCTCGAAAAACTGTTTTTT
cdr3_aa: CATSRRDRALEKLFF

d_call: .
clone_size: .
j_call: TRBJ1-3
v_call: TRBV19
cdr3_nt: TGTGCCAGTAGTCGAAAAGTTCCTACTGGAAACACCATATATTTT
cdr3_aa: CASSRKVPTGNTIYF

d_call: .
clone_size: .
j_call: TRBJ2-7
v_call: TRBV5-6
cdr3_nt: TGTGCCAGCAGCCCCCTCGGCGGGCTAACTTCGGAGCAGTACTTC
cdr3_aa: CASSPLGGLTSEQYF

d_call: TRBD2
clone_size: few
j_call: TRBJ2-7
v_call: TRBV2
cdr3_nt: TGTGCCAGCAGTGACGGCCTGGGTGGACTAGGGAGCGAGCAGTACTTC
cdr3_aa: CASSDGLGGLGSEQYF

d_call: .
clone_size: .
j_call: TRBJ1-5
v_call: TRBV6-5
cdr3_nt: TGTGCCAGCAGACCCGACAGAACTAGCAATCAGCCCCAGCATTTT
cdr3_aa: CASRPDRTSNQPQHF

d_call: .
clone_size: few
j_call: TRBJ2-2
v_call: TRBV6-5
cdr3_nt: TGTGCCAGCAGTTACTCGAGGCGAACGAACACCGGGGAGCTGTTTTTT
cdr3_aa: CASSYSRRTNTGELFF

d_call: .
clone_size: .
j_call: TRBJ2-5
v_call: TRBV7-2
cdr3_nt: TGTGCCAGCAGCTTGCTAACCGGGAATCAAGAGACCCAGTACTTC
cdr3_aa: CASSLLTGNQETQYF

d_call: TRBD1
clone_size: .
j_call: TRBJ2-7
v_call: TRBV4-1
cdr3_nt: TGCGCCAGCAGCCAAGGGACAGGGCCATCCTACGAGCAGTACTTC
cdr3_aa: CASSQGTGPSYEQYF

d_call: .
clone_size: once
j_call: TRBJ1-6
v_call: TRBV27
cdr3_nt: TGTGCCAGCAGTTTACGGCAGCCCTGGGAGAATTCACCCCTCCACTTT
cdr3_aa: CASSLRQPWENSPLHF

d_call: .
clone_size: .
j_call: TRBJ1-2
v_call: TRBV5-6
cdr3_nt: TGTGCCAGCAGCTTGCGTAGGGGCCTTCACTATGGCTACACCTTC
cdr3_aa: CASSLRRGLHYGYTF

d_call: TRBD2
clone_size: .
j_call: TRBJ2-1
v_call: TRBV5-1
cdr3_nt: TGCGCCAGCAGCTCGGGGACTAGCGGGACCCTCTCCTACAATGAGCAGTTCTTC
cdr3_aa: CASSSGTSGTLSYNEQFF

d_call: .
clone_size: few
j_call: TRBJ2-3
v_call: TRBV2
cdr3_nt: TGTGCCAGCAGTAATGAACTAGAATTCAGCACAGATACGCAGTATTTT
cdr3_aa: CASSNELEFSTDTQYF

d_call: .
clone_size: once
j_call: TRBJ1-5
v_call: TRBV19
cdr3_nt: TGTGCCAGTAGTATAGAGGGCAGCAGCAATCAGCCCCAGCATTTT
cdr3_aa: CASSIEGSSNQPQHF

d_call: .
clone_size: .
j_call: TRBJ2-3
v_call: TRBV7-6
cdr3_nt: TGTGCCAGCAGCTTAGCCGACTCCGTGGATACGCAGTATTTT
cdr3_aa: CASSLADSVDTQYF

d_call: .
clone_size: .
j_call: TRBJ1-2
v_call: TRBV19
cdr3_nt: TGTGCCAGTTCAAGGCAGGGCAACGACTATGGCTACACCTTC
cdr3_aa: CASSRQGNDYGYTF

d_call: TRBD2
clone_size: few
j_call: TRBJ2-2
v_call: TRBV7-9
cdr3_nt: TGTGCCAGCAGCTCCCTAGCGGGACGAGGAACCGGGGAGCTGTTTTTT
cdr3_aa: CASSSLAGRGTGELFF

d_call: .
clone_size: .
j_call: TRBJ2-7
v_call: TRBV9
cdr3_nt: TGTGCCAGCAGCGGCCAGAGGGTGCCCCATAGCTCCTACGAGCAGTACTTC
cdr3_aa: CASSGQRVPHSSYEQYF

d_call: TRBD2
clone_size: .
j_call: TRBJ2-1
v_call: TRBV25-1
cdr3_nt: TGTGCCAGCAGTGAATCGGGTAGCGGGTTATCCTACAATGAGCAGTTCTTC
cdr3_aa: CASSESGSGLSYNEQFF

d_call: TRBD1
clone_size: .
j_call: TRBJ2-7
v_call: TRBV5-5
cdr3_nt: TGTGCCAGCAGAAGGGGACAGGGGCACGAGCAGTACTTC
cdr3_aa: CASRRGQGHEQYF

d_call: .
clone_size: .
j_call: TRBJ1-6
v_call: TRBV10-3
cdr3_nt: TGTGCCATCAGGCCCGACGGGACAAATAATTCACCCCTCCACTTT
cdr3_aa: CAIRPDGTNNSPLHF

d_call: TRBD1
clone_size: .
j_call: TRBJ1-1
v_call: TRBV10-3
cdr3_nt: TGTGCCATCAAGCTGACAGGGGTAGATGAAGCTTTCTTT
cdr3_aa: CAIKLTGVDEAFF

d_call: TRBD2
clone_size: few
j_call: TRBJ2-3
v_call: TRBV9
cdr3_nt: TGTGCCAGCAGCGCGCTAGCGGGAGGGACAGATACGCAGTATTTT
cdr3_aa: CASSALAGGTDTQYF

d_call: .
clone_size: .
j_call: TRBJ2-7
v_call: TRBV7-2
cdr3_nt: TGTGCCAGCAGCCCCGGGACTCACTCCGACGAGCAGTACTTC
cdr3_aa: CASSPGTHSDEQYF

d_call: .
clone_size: .
j_call: TRBJ1-1
v_call: TRBV18
cdr3_nt: TGTGCCAGCTCAGTGGCGGGGCAGACTGAAGCTTTCTTT
cdr3_aa: CASSVAGQTEAFF

d_call: .
clone_size: .
j_call: TRBJ2-1
v_call: TRBV5-6
cdr3_nt: TGTGCCAGCAGCTTGGCGGGAATTTCCTACAATGAGCAGTTCTTC
cdr3_aa: CASSLAGISYNEQFF

d_call: TRBD1
clone_size: .
j_call: TRBJ1-1
v_call: TRBV28
cdr3_nt: TGTGCCAGCAGTCGCCCCCCAGGGGGTCTGAACTTAGAAGCTTTCTTT
cdr3_aa: CASSRPPGGLNLEAFF

d_call: .
clone_size: .
j_call: TRBJ2-3
v_call: TRBV5-4
cdr3_nt: TGTGCCAGCAGCTTGGACTCATCTAGCACAGATACGCAGTATTTT
cdr3_aa: CASSLDSSSTDTQYF

d_call: .
clone_size: .
j_call: TRBJ2-2
v_call: TRBV7-8
cdr3_nt: TGTGCCAGCAGCTCCTGGCAGGCCCAAAACACCGGGGAGCTGTTTTTT
cdr3_aa: CASSSWQAQNTGELFF

d_call: TRBD1
clone_size: .
j_call: TRBJ2-7
v_call: TRBV5-1
cdr3_nt: TGCGCCAGCAGCTGGACAGGGGTCCTCTACGAGCAGTACTTC
cdr3_aa: CASSWTGVLYEQYF

d_call: TRBD2
clone_size: .
j_call: TRBJ2-7
v_call: TRBV19
cdr3_nt: TGTGCCAGTAGTATCAGCGGGGCTTTCTCCTACGAGCAGTACTTC
cdr3_aa: CASSISGAFSYEQYF

d_call: .
clone_size: .
j_call: TRBJ2-7
v_call: TRBV28
cdr3_nt: TGTGCCAGCAGTCATAGCGGAACCTACGAGCAGTACTTC
cdr3_aa: CASSHSGTYEQYF

d_call: .
clone_size: few
j_call: TRBJ2-3
v_call: TRBV11-3
cdr3_nt: TGTGCCAGCAGCTCAAACAGGGAAGGAAGCCCAGATACGCAGTATTTT
cdr3_aa: CASSSNREGSPDTQYF

d_call: .
clone_size: .
j_call: TRBJ1-1
v_call: TRBV27
cdr3_nt: TGTGCCAGCAGTTTTAGGTGGAGCACTGAAGCTTTCTTT
cdr3_aa: CASSFRWSTEAFF

d_call: .
clone_size: .
j_call: TRBJ1-1
v_call: TRBV21-1
cdr3_nt: TGTGCCAGCAGCAAAGGGGTCAGGGGCGTTAAGATGAACACTGAAGCTTTCTTT
cdr3_aa: CASSKGVRGVKMNTEAFF

d_call: .
clone_size: .
j_call: TRBJ2-5
v_call: TRBV12-3/TRBV12-4
cdr3_nt: TGTGCCACGTGGGGGGGCCAAGGGACCCAGTACTTC
cdr3_aa: CATWGGQGTQYF

d_call: TRBD2
clone_size: .
j_call: TRBJ2-3
v_call: TRBV19
cdr3_nt: TGTGCCAGTAGTCCTCTAGCGGGAGGTAGCACAGATACGCAGTATTTT
cdr3_aa: CASSPLAGGSTDTQYF

d_call: TRBD1
clone_size: .
j_call: TRBJ2-1
v_call: TRBV11-3
cdr3_nt: TGTGCCAGCAGCTCCGGGACAGGGTCCTACAATGAGCAGTTCTTC
cdr3_aa: CASSSGTGSYNEQFF

d_call: .
clone_size: many
j_call: TRBJ2-7
v_call: TRBV15
cdr3_nt: TGTGCCACCAGCAGAGCTTTTGGTAGAACCTACGAGCAGTACTTC
cdr3_aa: CATSRAFGRTYEQYF